This T cell receptor (beta chain) stems from a study of cytomegalovirus exposure and HLA in healthy donors. Whole-study findings and limits: When a later analysis was performed, an Asian-associated ancestry cluster reportedly had fewer N-insertions than the 666-donor mean.

Concerning this clone itself: Its antigen is still unknown.

With 60 Vbeta and 13 Jbeta primers, the PCR was carried out. Produced via immunoSEQ multiplex PCR; TCRdb's table is partial and in-frame only. The sample has fewer than 250,000 clones, roughly 79% seen once. The clonotype comes from a male donor in good health and CMV-seronegative. Sequenced: PBMCs.

The CDR3 is CARDSQTGANVLTF. The CDR3, as DNA: TGTGCCAGGGACAGCCAAACAGGGGCCAACGTCCTGACTTTC. The chain has TRBV2 and TRBJ2-6; D may be TRBD1 (6 bases). The V and J ends lost 9 bases and 4 bases respectively, with 13 bases between them. The CDR3 loop spans 14 amino acids. CDR1 is SNHLY, CDR2 FYNNEI, per germline.